What follows are 9 T cell receptor beta chains derived from one specimen sequenced in a study of T cells after yellow fever vaccination. TCRdb ran MiXCR on the 5' RACE reads and lists one entry per CDR3 protein. This sample yields around 320,000 distinct CDR3 sequences, of which approximately 4.5% are seen a single time; roughly 19% belongs to the top ten. Source: PBMCs, taken 15 days after the yellow fever booster vaccination. Receptors were obtained from a man between 18 and 29 years old who received the YFV17D yellow fever vaccine.

The gene calls are TRBV7-9 and TRBJ2-5; 13 bases match TRBD2. CDR1 is SEHNR, CDR2 FQNEAQ, per germline (reference sequence). This CDR3 region has 17 residues. V shed 2 bases, J shed 0 bases, and the junction held 3 bases outside the gene matches. The DNA for the CDR3 is TGTGCCAGCAGCTTACCAACTAGCGGGGGGGACCAAGAGACCCAGTACTTC. This translates into CASSLPTSGGDQETQYF.

This clonotype has a handful of counts. This chain's CDR3 is CASSPPILGGNTEAFF. Written as DNA, the CDR3 is TGTGCCAGCTCACCACCGATTCTAGGGGGGAACACTGAAGCTTTCTTT. The rearrangement links TRBV18 to TRBJ1-1; maybe TRBD1 (6 bases). The CDR3 contains 16 residues. Germline assignment: CDR1 KGHSH and CDR2 LQKENI. The V and J ends lost 0 bases and 1 base respectively, with 12 bases between them.

This clonotype was counted ten times or more. The chain recombines TRBV7-9 with TRBJ1-6; D is ambiguous. The CDR3 has 15 amino acids. Trimming stripped 0 bases from V and 7 bases from J, with 10 bases between. CDR1 SEHNR and CDR2 FQNEAQ come from the germline V gene (reference sequence). CDR3 amino acids: CASSLASGVNSPLHF. The CDR3 coding sequence is TGTGCCAGCAGCTTAGCATCAGGTGTCAATTCACCCCTCCACTTT.

Ten or more counts support this clonotype. This chain joins TRBV6-5 and TRBJ2-3, with D hard to call. Germline CDR1 MNHEY, CDR2 SVGAGI. With 6 bases removed from V and 3 bases from J, the gap between germline ends came to 19 bases. The CDR3 covers 16 residues. CDR3 region: CASRTQPGSTTDTQYF. Here the CDR3 DNA reads TGTGCCAGCAGAACCCAACCGGGTTCTACAACAGATACGCAGTATTTT.

Many counts were recorded for this clonotype. This chain links TRBV4-3 with TRBJ1-2; D may be TRBD1 (5 bases). The CDR3 has 15 amino acids. V was cut by 4 bases and J by 2 bases, with 14 bases left in between. Germline CDR1 reads LGHNA; CDR2 reads YSLEER. This chain's CDR3 is CASSPGTSRNYGYTF. The CDR3 nucleotides read TGCGCCAGCAGCCCAGGGACCAGCCGGAACTATGGCTACACCTTC.

CDR3 nucleotides: TGTGCCAGCAGCCCCCAATCGACAGGGGGGCTAAGTGAAGCTTTCTTT. Translating gives CASSPQSTGGLSEAFF. The chain combines TRBV7-2 with TRBJ1-1; TRBD1 matches at 9 bases. The length of the CDR3 is 16 residues. CDR1 is SGHTA and CDR2 is FQGNSA in the germline V gene. V shed 5 bases, J shed 7 bases, and the junction held 14 bases outside the gene matches.

The chain joins TRBV6-5 to TRBJ2-7, with a tentative D call TRBD1 (6 bases). The germline V and J ends were trimmed by 5 bases and 2 bases, with 13 bases remaining between them. This CDR3 has 14 amino acids. The germline V gene encodes CDR1 MNHEY and CDR2 SVGAGI. The CDR3 coding sequence is TGTGCCAGCAGTAAAGCACAGGGAACCTACGAGCAGTACGTC. It encodes CASSKAQGTYEQYV.

This rearrangement joins TRBV13 to TRBJ1-2; D gene uncertain. Trimming left V 1 base short and J 6 bases short, with 12 bases between. The CDR3 sequence is 14 residues long. CDR1 PRHDT and CDR2 FYEKMQ come from the germline V gene (reference sequence). This chain's CDR3 is CASSLAPGFNGYTF. The CDR3 DNA sequence: TGTGCCAGCAGCTTAGCCCCGGGGTTCAATGGCTACACCTTC.

This clonotype has only a few counts. The chain combines TRBV20-1 with TRBJ2-2; D not certain. There are 13 residues in the CDR3. Germline V gene sequence: CDR1 DFQATT, CDR2 SNEGSKA (reference sequence). V shed 3 bases and J shed 4 bases, with 9 bases lying between them. The CDR3 region is CSARAQVTGELFF. The CDR3 nucleotides read TGCAGTGCTAGGGCCCAGGTCACCGGGGAGCTGTTTTTT.